These T cell receptor beta chains were read from a single sample in a study of control samples from healthy donors and cancer patients. Produced via immunoSEQ multiplex PCR; TCRdb's table is partial and in-frame only. The sample holds 130,000 or so clones, around 90% seen once. The source material was blood. The receptors come from a man aged 35 to 55 in good health. The CDR3 runs from the conserved cysteine through the conserved F or W. A D gene is named only where the DNA matches it firmly. Some rows have no size entry. The others give once, few or many, or a class for an expanded clone.

D	size	V	J	DNA	CDR3
.	few	TRBV9	TRBJ2-3	TGTGCCAGCAGCCCGGCGCGGGGCACAGATACGCAGTATTTT	CASSPARGTDTQYF
.	once	TRBV4-1	TRBJ2-7	TGCGCCAGCAGCCAGGACCACAGTCCTACGAGGGAGCAGTACTTC	CASSQDHSPTREQYF
TRBD1	.	TRBV19	TRBJ2-5	TGTGCCAGTAGTAGTACAGGGGGCCAGGGGGAGACCCAGTACTTC	CASSSTGGQGETQYF
.	.	TRBV21-1	TRBJ2-7	TGTGCCAGCAGCAAAGCTAGCGGGGGGGCCGGGGAGCAGTACTTC	CASSKASGGAGEQYF
TRBD1	few	TRBV7-9	TRBJ1-3	TGTGCCAGCAGCTTTACCACCGGGACAGTCTCTGGAAACACCATATATTTT	CASSFTTGTVSGNTIYF
TRBD1	.	TRBV11-3	TRBJ2-1	TGTGCCAGCAGCCGAGGACAGGGGGCCAGCTCCTACAATGAGCAGTTCTTC	CASSRGQGASSYNEQFF
.	once	TRBV6-5	TRBJ1-2	TGTGCCAGCAGCAACAGGGAGAACTATGGCTACACCTTC	CASSNRENYGYTF
.	.	TRBV19	TRBJ2-2	TGTGCCAGCACTAACTTACACTTGGGACGGAATAATATCTTGGGTACCGGGGAGCTGTTTTTT	CASTNLHLGRNNILGTGELFF
TRBD2	.	TRBV7-9	TRBJ2-3	TGTGCCAGCAGCCTTAGGCCTGGACTAGCGGGTTCAGATACGCAGTATTTT	CASSLRPGLAGSDTQYF
TRBD1	once	TRBV19	TRBJ1-2	TGTGCCAGTAGTCCCGGGACAGGGAACTATGGCTACACCTTC	CASSPGTGNYGYTF
TRBD1	.	TRBV3-1/TRBV3-2	TRBJ1-2	TGTGCCAGCAGCCTCCTGGACAGGGCTAACTATGGCTACACCTTC	CASSLLDRANYGYTF
.	.	TRBV9	TRBJ1-1	TGTGCCAGCAGCCCCATCCCCGCGAACACTGAAGCTTTCTTT	CASSPIPANTEAFF
.	.	TRBV4-1	TRBJ2-7	TGCGCCAGCAGCCAACCCGGGGACATCTCCTACGAGCAGTACTTC	CASSQPGDISYEQYF
.	.	TRBV5-1	TRBJ1-3	TGCGCCAGCAGCCCGGGGGACTCTGGAAACACCATATATTTT	CASSPGDSGNTIYF
.	.	TRBV5-4	TRBJ2-3	TGTGCCAGCAGCTTGGGGAGGACATCACGGGGAGATACGCAGTATTTT	CASSLGRTSRGDTQYF
.	.	TRBV3-1/TRBV3-2	TRBJ1-5	TGTGCCAGCAGCCATATTTACGATCAGCCCCAGCATTTT	CASSHIYDQPQHF
.	.	TRBV5-8	TRBJ2-7	TGTGCCAGCAGCTCGAGGGGACTCAGAGCCTACGAGCAGTACTTC	CASSSRGLRAYEQYF
.	.	TRBV2	TRBJ1-1	TGTGCCAGCAGTATAGGCCGGGACACTGAAGCTTTCTTT	CASSIGRDTEAFF
.	.	TRBV18	TRBJ2-4	TGTGCCAGCTCACCACCGCTGACCACAGGCAAAAACATTCAGTACTTC	CASSPPLTTGKNIQYF
.	.	TRBV5-1	TRBJ2-1	TGCGCCAGCAGCTTGGGAGAGGAGCAGTTCTTC	CASSLGEEQFF
.	.	TRBV27	TRBJ1-1	TGTGCCAGCAGTTTAATGGCAGGTGGTTCCAACACTGAAGCTTTCTTT	CASSLMAGGSNTEAFF
TRBD1	.	TRBV27	TRBJ2-3	TGTGCCAGCAGAGGACAGGGGAGAGATACGCAGTATTTT	CASRGQGRDTQYF
.	.	TRBV5-1	TRBJ2-2	TGCGCCAGCAGTCCTATTATTAACACCGGGGAGCTGTTTTTT	CASSPIINTGELFF
.	few	TRBV4-2	TRBJ1-4	TGTGCCAGCAGCCAAGCTCAGTGGACTAATGAAAAACTGTTTTTT	CASSQAQWTNEKLFF
.	.	TRBV15	TRBJ2-3	TGTGCCACCAGCTCCGACTTCAGACGCGGGGGCACAGATACGCAGTATTTT	CATSSDFRRGGTDTQYF
TRBD1	.	TRBV5-4	TRBJ1-4	TGTGCCAGCAGCACGACAGGGGGCGCGGGGGGTACTGAAAAACTGTTTTTT	CASSTTGGAGGTEKLFF
TRBD1	.	TRBV19	TRBJ1-5	TGTGCCAGTAGTAACCGCACCCGGGACAGGGGATCCCTCAGATCGCCCCAGCATTTT	CASSNRTRDRGSLRSPQHF
.	.	TRBV3-1/TRBV3-2	TRBJ2-3	TGTGCCAGCAGCCAAGGGGCAGTGACGCTCACAGATACGCAGTATTTT	CASSQGAVTLTDTQYF
.	.	TRBV6-5	TRBJ2-7	TGTGCCAGCAGTTTTAACAGGGCAGCCTACGAGCAGTACTTC	CASSFNRAAYEQYF
.	.	TRBV18	TRBJ2-7	TGTGCCAGCTCACTCGGGAAATACGAGCAGTACTTC	CASSLGKYEQYF
.	once	TRBV29-1	TRBJ2-1	TGCAGCGCCGTGACTGGTATCTATGAGCAGTTCTTC	CSAVTGIYEQFF
.	.	TRBV19	TRBJ1-5	TGTGCCAGTGCCCCGGGACTCTATAGCAATCAGCCCCAGCATTTT	CASAPGLYSNQPQHF
.	.	TRBV6-4	TRBJ2-7	TGTGCCAGCAGTGACTCCGAATACCAATCCTACGAGCAGTACTTC	CASSDSEYQSYEQYF
TRBD1	.	TRBV18	TRBJ2-1	TGTGCCAGCTCTTCCGGGACAGGGAAGTTAAATGAGCAGTTCTTC	CASSSGTGKLNEQFF
TRBD1	.	TRBV6-1	TRBJ1-2	TGTGCCAGCAGTGAACTGACAGGGTCTAACTATGGCTACACCTTC	CASSELTGSNYGYTF
.	.	TRBV13	TRBJ2-5	TGTGCCAGCAGCCTGAAGGGGAGGAGGGGGGGAGAGACCCAGTACTTC	CASSLKGRRGGETQYF
.	once	TRBV9	TRBJ2-7	TGTGCCAGCAGCGTAGAACAGTTCTCCTACGAGCAGTACTTC	CASSVEQFSYEQYF
TRBD2	.	TRBV11-2	TRBJ2-7	TGTGCCAGCAGCTTAGGACTAGCGGGGGCTATCTACGAGCAGTACTTC	CASSLGLAGAIYEQYF
.	.	TRBV10-3	TRBJ1-2	TGTGCCATCCTGGCTTCACCTGGGGGTGGCTACACCTTC	CAILASPGGGYTF
TRBD1	.	TRBV5-6	TRBJ1-2	TGTGCCAGCAGCTTGTTTGACAGGGGAGTCGGCTACACCTTC	CASSLFDRGVGYTF
TRBD2	.	TRBV5-1	TRBJ2-1	TGCGCCAGCAGCCGGGGACTAGCGGGGGGCGACAATGAGCAGTTCTTC	CASSRGLAGGDNEQFF
.	.	TRBV3-1/TRBV3-2	TRBJ1-4	TGTGCCAGCAGCTCGCCAGGGTTCGAAAAACTGTTTTTT	CASSSPGFEKLFF
.	.	TRBV6-5	TRBJ1-2	TGTGCCAGCAGTCCACGGACAAATAACTATGGCTACACCTTC	CASSPRTNNYGYTF
.	.	TRBV6-1	TRBJ2-3	TGTGCCAGCGGAGGGGGAGATACGCAGTATTTT	CASGGGDTQYF
.	.	TRBV7-6	TRBJ2-7	TGTGCCAGCAGCTTAAACAGATACTACGAGCAGTACTTC	CASSLNRYYEQYF
TRBD1	.	TRBV2	TRBJ2-5	TGTGCCAGCAGTGGGACAGGGGCTGCCCAGTACTTC	CASSGTGAAQYF
.	.	TRBV6-5	TRBJ1-2	TGTGCCACGCCTCCCGGGATACAGGGAGCTGGCTACACCTTC	CATPPGIQGAGYTF
.	.	TRBV28	TRBJ1-6	TGTGCCAGCAGTCCAGGTGGACGGAATAATTCACCCCTCCACTTT	CASSPGGRNNSPLHF
.	.	TRBV4-1	TRBJ1-4	TGCGCCAGCAGCCAAGATCAGCGGGTTAATGAAAAACTGTTTTTT	CASSQDQRVNEKLFF
.	.	TRBV5-1	TRBJ1-4	TGCGCCAGCAGCTCTGACGAGGTTGAAAAACTGTTTTTT	CASSSDEVEKLFF
.	.	TRBV20-1	TRBJ2-3	TGCAGTCCGAAGCGGGATACGCAGTATTTT	CSPKRDTQYF
TRBD1	.	TRBV28	TRBJ1-5	TGTGCCAGCAGCGCTACAGGGGGCGGACAGCCCCAGCATTTT	CASSATGGGQPQHF
.	.	TRBV6-2/TRBV6-3	TRBJ2-2	TGTGCCAGCAGCCGGGGAGCAGGCGGGGAGCTGTTTTTT	CASSRGAGGELFF
.	once	TRBV2	TRBJ2-5	TGTGCCAGCAGTGGGCTAGCCCAAGAGACCCAGTACTTC	CASSGLAQETQYF
TRBD1	.	TRBV2	TRBJ1-2	TGTGCCAGCAGTGAATTTCGCCAGGGGGTAAACTATGGCTACACCTTC	CASSEFRQGVNYGYTF